What follows is one T cell receptor (beta chain) and its context. Its antigen remains unidentified. The time point here: after dendritic cell vaccination, including at tumor progression/relapse. The record originates from a study of glioma-infiltrating T cells after dendritic cell vaccination. Study at large: Patients had newly diagnosed or recurrent glioblastoma and received dendritic cell vaccines.

The V end was cut by 2 bases, the J end by 7 bases, with 15 bases between. Germline V gives CDR1 ENHRY, CDR2 SYGVKD. The CDR3 loop spans 15 amino acids. Primers: 60 V beta forward and 13 J beta reverse. Profiling relied on immunoSEQ multiplex PCR, and the TCRdb table lists in-frame clones only, not all of them. Counted here are 110,000 or so clones, around 89% occurring once; the ten biggest clones make up approximately 2.7%. Regarding the study as a whole: Patients with more pretreatment TILs had longer time to progression and survival.

Sample: blood, taken after dendritic cell vaccination. This receptor was taken from a human donor with glioblastoma. The chain recombines TRBV10-3 with TRBJ2-1; D is perhaps TRBD2 (5 bases). CDR3 sequence: CAISEAGLRDNEQFF. Here the CDR3 DNA reads TGTGCCATCAGTGAGGCCGGACTTAGAGATAATGAGCAGTTCTTC.